This T cell receptor beta chain was profiled in a study of CD8 T cells in Susac syndrome. When the RNA was reverse transcribed, random hexamers were used with an input of about 0.5 to 1 ug. The method of amplification for TCR beta CDR3 was immunoSEQ multiplex PCR, covering 54 Vbeta and 13 Jbeta. TCRdb reanalysed the immunoSEQ multiplex PCR reads using MiXCR and keeps one entry per CDR3 protein. The sample holds some 200,000 distinct CDR3 sequences, more than 90% seen once. Comment on this clonotype: Its antigen is undetermined.

The study sequenced TCR beta in blood CD8+ and CD4+ T cells. TEMRA cells were FACS-enriched, and CD8+ and CD4+ T cells were isolated negatively. The study's findings and limits: The study conceded that relatively few individuals underwent its TCR sequencing and HLA analysis.

The germline V and J ends were trimmed by 6 bases and 0 bases, with 12 bases remaining between them. Germline CDR1 reads SEHNR; CDR2 reads FQNEAQ (reference sequence). The CDR3 covers 15 residues. The V call is TRBV7-9, the J call TRBJ2-1; D may be TRBD2 (6 bases). The TCR comes from a human donor with multiple sclerosis. The sequenced material came from CD4+ T cells from PBMCs. This CDR3 reads CASSLVGSSYNEQFF. The CDR3 DNA sequence: TGTGCCAGCAGTCTAGTCGGGAGCTCCTACAATGAGCAGTTCTTC.